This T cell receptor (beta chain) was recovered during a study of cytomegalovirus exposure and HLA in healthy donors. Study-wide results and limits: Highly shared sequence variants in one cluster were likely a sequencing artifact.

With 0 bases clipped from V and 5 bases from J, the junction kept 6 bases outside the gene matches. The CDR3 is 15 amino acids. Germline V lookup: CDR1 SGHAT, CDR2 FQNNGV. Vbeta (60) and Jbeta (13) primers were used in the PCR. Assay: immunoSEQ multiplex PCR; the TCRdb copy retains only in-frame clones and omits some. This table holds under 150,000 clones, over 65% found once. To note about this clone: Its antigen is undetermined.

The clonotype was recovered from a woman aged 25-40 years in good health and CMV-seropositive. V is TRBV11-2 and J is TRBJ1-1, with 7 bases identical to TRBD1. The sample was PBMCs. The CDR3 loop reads CASSLDPGGLTEAFF. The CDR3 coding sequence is TGTGCCAGCAGCTTAGACCCAGGGGGTTTAACTGAAGCTTTCTTT.